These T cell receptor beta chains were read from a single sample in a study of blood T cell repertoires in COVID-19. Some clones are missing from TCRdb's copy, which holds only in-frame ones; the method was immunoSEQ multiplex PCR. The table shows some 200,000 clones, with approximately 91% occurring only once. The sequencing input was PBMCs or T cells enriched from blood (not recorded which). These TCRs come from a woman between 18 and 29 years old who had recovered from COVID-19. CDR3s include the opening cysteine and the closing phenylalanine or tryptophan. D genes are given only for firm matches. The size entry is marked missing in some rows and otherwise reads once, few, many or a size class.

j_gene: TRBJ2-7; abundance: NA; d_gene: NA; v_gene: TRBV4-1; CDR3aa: CASSRETRGEYEQYF; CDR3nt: TGCGCCAGCAGCCGCGAGACCAGGGGCGAGTACGAGCAGTACTTC
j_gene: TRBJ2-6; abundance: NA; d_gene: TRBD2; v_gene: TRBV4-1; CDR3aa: CASRNAGVSGANVLTF; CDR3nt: TGCGCCAGCAGAAATGCGGGAGTCTCTGGGGCCAACGTCCTGACTTTC
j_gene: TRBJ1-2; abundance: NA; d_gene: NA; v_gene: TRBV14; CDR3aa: CASSQDTGYGYTF; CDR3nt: TGTGCCAGCAGCCAGGATACAGGGTACGGCTACACCTTC
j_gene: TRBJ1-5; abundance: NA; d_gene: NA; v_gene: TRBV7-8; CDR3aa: CASSSGLGGKQPQHF; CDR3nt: TGTGCCAGCAGCTCCGGGTTGGGAGGCAAACAGCCCCAGCATTTT
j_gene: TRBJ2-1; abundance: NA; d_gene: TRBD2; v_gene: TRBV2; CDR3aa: CASAGLAGGPSSYNEQFF; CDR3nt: TGTGCCAGCGCTGGACTAGCGGGAGGGCCAAGCTCCTACAATGAGCAGTTCTTC
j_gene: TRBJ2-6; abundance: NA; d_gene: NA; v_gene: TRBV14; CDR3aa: CASSLGGSGANVLTF; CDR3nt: TGTGCCAGCAGCCTCGGAGGCTCTGGGGCCAACGTCCTGACTTTC
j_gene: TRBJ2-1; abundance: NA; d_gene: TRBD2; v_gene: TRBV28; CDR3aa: CASSLPGLAGGKNPYNEQFF; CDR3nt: TGTGCCAGCAGTTTGCCAGGACTAGCGGGAGGGAAAAACCCCTACAATGAGCAGTTCTTC
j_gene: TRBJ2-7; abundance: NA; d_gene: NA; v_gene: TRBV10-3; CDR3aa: CAISEREAGPLSYEQYF; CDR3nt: TGTGCCATCAGTGAGAGGGAGGCGGGGCCCCTATCCTACGAGCAGTACTTC
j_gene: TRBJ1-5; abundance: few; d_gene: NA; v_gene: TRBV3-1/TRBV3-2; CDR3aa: CASSRVGNQPQHF; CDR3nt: TGTGCCAGCAGCCGCGTGGGCAATCAGCCCCAGCATTTT
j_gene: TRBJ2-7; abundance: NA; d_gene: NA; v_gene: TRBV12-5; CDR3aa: CARAGVSDSCEQYF; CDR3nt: TGTGCTAGGGCGGGGGTGTCGGACAGCTGCGAGCAGTACTTC